The T cell receptor (beta chain) under discussion was sequenced for a study of T cell responses to AZD1222 COVID-19 vaccine. Whole-study results and caveats: Spike-specific TCRs gained breadth and depth after people received two AZD1222 doses. The reported proportion of spike-specific TCRs targeting unmutated variant regions was nearly half.

To note about this clone: Its target is not known.

From germline, CDR1 is ENHRY and CDR2 SYGVKD. Between the trimmed V and J ends, which lost 11 bases and 0 bases, there was a span of 14 bases. This CDR3 contains 14 residues. Repertoires were generated with immunoSEQ multiplex PCR, while TCRdb's copy carries only in-frame clones and drops some. The data show about 76,000 clones, around 90% seen once. The chain combines TRBV10-3 with TRBJ2-1, with a weak D call TRBD2 (5 bases). This clonotype was obtained from an adult in good health. The sequencing here drew on peripheral blood, taken on day 0 of AZD1222 vaccination. CDR3 residues: CAARTVSSYNEQFF. The CDR3 bases are TGTGCCGCACGGACTGTTAGCTCCTACAATGAGCAGTTCTTC.